This TCR beta chain was captured by sequencing in a study of shared clonotypes between healthy human individuals. Note on this clone: Its specificity is unknown.

TCRdb's table, derived via immunoSEQ multiplex PCR, lists solely in-frame clones and lacks some. The table records a few million clones, 80% to 95% of them present only once. The V end was cut by 0 bases, the J end by 8 bases, with 9 bases between. CDR3 length: 13 amino acids. CDR1 is SGHRS, CDR2 YFSETQ, per germline. Study results and caveats: Researchers sampled blood only, noting tissue repertoires likely differ. Generally, naive subsets came out with larger estimated richness than memory subsets.

The source is a young man in good health. Some clones in this sample may be carry-over from other donors' samples. The chain recombines TRBV5-1 with TRBJ2-1, with D maybe TRBD2 (5 bases). Sequencing input: naive CD4+ T cells from PBMCs. The subset here: CD45RA+ positively selected. The CDR3 DNA sequence: TGCGCCAGCAGCTTGGTACGGCGGGATGAGCAGTTCTTC. This codes for CASSLVRRDEQFF.